Included here is one T cell receptor (beta chain) sequence, with context. Its antigen is not known. TCRdb passed the reads through MiXCR, listing each CDR3 protein once. Here the sample spans about 180,000 distinct CDR3 sequences, about 22% being singletons. The data stem from a study of T cell repertoires in cytomegalovirus infection. Germline V lookup: CDR1 SEHNR, CDR2 FQNEAQ (reference sequence). With V trimmed by 1 base and J by 6 bases, 9 bases remained unmatched. The CDR3 extends over 16 amino acids. Findings of the study overall: It was HLA-C-restricted CMV-specific TCR beta clonotypes that dominated the response ex vivo. Identification of carriers of CMV plus the relevant HLA was performed using cumulative public TCR beta family frequency.

The sequences come from CD8+ T cells from cultured PBMCs, collected from culture after CMV antigen stimulation. The TCR was taken from a human donor in good health (CMV status not recorded). Some clones in this sample may be carry-over from other donors' samples. V and J are TRBV7-9 and TRBJ2-1; 7 bases agree with TRBD2. The CDR3 loop is CASSLVLSGAFNEQFF. The CDR3 nucleotides read TGTGCCAGCAGCTTAGTTTTAAGCGGGGCCTTCAATGAGCAGTTCTTC.